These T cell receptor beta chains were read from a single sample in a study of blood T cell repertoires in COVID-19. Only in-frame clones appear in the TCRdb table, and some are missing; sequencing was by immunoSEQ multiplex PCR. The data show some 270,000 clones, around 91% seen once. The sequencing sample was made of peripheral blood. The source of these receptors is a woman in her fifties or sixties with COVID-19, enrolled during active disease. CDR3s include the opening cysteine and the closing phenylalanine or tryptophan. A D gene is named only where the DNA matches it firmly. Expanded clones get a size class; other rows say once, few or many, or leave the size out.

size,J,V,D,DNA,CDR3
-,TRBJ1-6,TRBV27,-,TGTGCCAGCAGTTTCTCTGCCCCGACGGGGAATTCACCCCTCCACTTT,CASSFSAPTGNSPLHF
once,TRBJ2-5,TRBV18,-,TGTGCCAGCTCACCACTTGCGGGGTCGATTTTAGAGACCCAGTACTTC,CASSPLAGSILETQYF
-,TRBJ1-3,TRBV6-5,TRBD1,TGTGCCAGCAGTTACTCTACCAGGGGGTACCGAAACACCATATATTTT,CASSYSTRGYRNTIYF
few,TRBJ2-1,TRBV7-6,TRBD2,TGTGCCAGCAGCCCTAGCGGGGGGGCCGGGAATGAGCAGTTCTTC,CASSPSGGAGNEQFF
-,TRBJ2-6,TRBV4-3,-,TGCGCCAGCAGCCAAGATGCGGGCTCTGGGGCCAACGTCCTGACTTTC,CASSQDAGSGANVLTF
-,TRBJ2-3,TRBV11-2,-,TGTGCCAGCAGCCCGAGCGGGCCCTGGGGGCAGTATTTT,CASSPSGPWGQYF
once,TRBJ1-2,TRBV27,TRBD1,TGTGCCAGCAGTTTATCGATGACAGGGCAACGAGGCTACACCTTC,CASSLSMTGQRGYTF
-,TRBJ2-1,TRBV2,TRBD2,TGTGCCAGCAGGGGACTAGCGATCATCTATGAGCAGTTCTTC,CASRGLAIIYEQFF
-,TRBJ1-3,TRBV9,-,TGTGCCAGCAGCGTAGAAGACAACTCTGGAAACACCATATATTTT,CASSVEDNSGNTIYF
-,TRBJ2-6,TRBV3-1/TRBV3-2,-,TGTGCCAGCAGCGAAACAGTCTCTGGGGCCAACGTCCTGACTTTC,CASSETVSGANVLTF
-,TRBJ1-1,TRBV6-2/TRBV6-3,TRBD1,TGTGCCAGCAGTGTCGGAAGACAGGGAGTAAGTGAAGCTTTCTTT,CASSVGRQGVSEAFF
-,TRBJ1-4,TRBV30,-,TGTGCCTGGAGTGCGTTTTTGGGAGACCTCTCGGGACACCCTGAAAAACTGTTTTTT,CAWSAFLGDLSGHPEKLFF
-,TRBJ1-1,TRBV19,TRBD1,TGTGCCAGTAGTAGGAGCAGGGACAGGGAAGCTTTCTTT,CASSRSRDREAFF
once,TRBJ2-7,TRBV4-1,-,TGCGCCAGCAGCCAAGCTGCGGCAGGGGTTTACGAGCAGTACTTC,CASSQAAAGVYEQYF
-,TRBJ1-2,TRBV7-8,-,TGTGCCAGCAGCGGAAGATTCAGGGGTTTGGGGGGCTACACCTTC,CASSGRFRGLGGYTF
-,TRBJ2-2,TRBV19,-,TGTGCCAGTAGCAAATCCGGGACATGGAACACCGGGGAGCTGTTTTTT,CASSKSGTWNTGELFF
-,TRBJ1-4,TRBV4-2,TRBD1,TGTGCCAGCAGCTCCGGACAGGGTCGGGATGGTGAAAAACTGTTTTTT,CASSSGQGRDGEKLFF
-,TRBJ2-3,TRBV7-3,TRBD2,TGTGCCAGCAGCTTACGACTAGCGGGGGGCACAGATACGCAGTATTTT,CASSLRLAGGTDTQYF
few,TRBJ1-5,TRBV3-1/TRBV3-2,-,TGTGCCAGCAGCCAAGGGGCAGGGGCTATTCAGCCCCAGCATTTT,CASSQGAGAIQPQHF
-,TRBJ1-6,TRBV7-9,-,TGTGCCAGCAGCGCGCGGTTGGATTCACCCCTCCACTTT,CASSARLDSPLHF
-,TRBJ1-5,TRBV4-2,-,TGTGCCAGCAGCCATGATGCGGGGGGGCGCGGCAATCAGCCCCAGCATTTT,CASSHDAGGRGNQPQHF
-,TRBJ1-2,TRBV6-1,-,TGTGCCAGCAGTGAAAGGGGGAACGATGGCTACACCTTC,CASSERGNDGYTF
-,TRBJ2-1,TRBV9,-,TGTGCCAGCAGCGCCTGGGACACGGTCAATGAGCAGTTCTTC,CASSAWDTVNEQFF
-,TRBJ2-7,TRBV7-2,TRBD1,TGTGCCAGCAGCTACCAAACAGGGGCCTACGAGCAGTACTTC,CASSYQTGAYEQYF
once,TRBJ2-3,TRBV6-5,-,TGTGCCAGCAGGCCCGGGACAACTAGCACAGATACGCAGTATTTT,CASRPGTTSTDTQYF
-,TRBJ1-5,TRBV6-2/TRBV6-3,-,TGTGCCAGCAGTTACCGGCCAGGGGAAGGAGATCAGCCCCAGCATTTT,CASSYRPGEGDQPQHF
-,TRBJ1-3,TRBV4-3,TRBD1,TGCGCCAGCAGCCAAGATCTAGCCGGACCGGGACAGGTCTCTGGAAACACCATATATTTT,CASSQDLAGPGQVSGNTIYF
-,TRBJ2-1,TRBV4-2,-,TGTGCCAGCAGACCGCCGGGTGGCTTTTACAATGAGCAGTTCTTC,CASRPPGGFYNEQFF
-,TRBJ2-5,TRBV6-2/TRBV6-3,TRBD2,TGTGCCAGCAGTGCACCCGGGGGGAACCTTAGGACCCAGTACTTC,CASSAPGGNLRTQYF
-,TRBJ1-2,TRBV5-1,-,TGCGCCAGCAGCTTGGTGGGGCAGTCCTATGGCTACACCTTC,CASSLVGQSYGYTF
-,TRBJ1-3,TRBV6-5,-,TGTGCCAGCAGTTACTTCGGGACAAACTCTGGAAACACCATATATTTT,CASSYFGTNSGNTIYF
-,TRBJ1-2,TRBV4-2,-,TGTGCCAGCAGCCAAGAGTGGGGTAGGGAGGCGGCTGGCTACACCTTC,CASSQEWGREAAGYTF
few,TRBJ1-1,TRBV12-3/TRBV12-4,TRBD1,TGTGCCAGCAGTTCTAGACAGGGGACTGAAGCTTTCTTT,CASSSRQGTEAFF
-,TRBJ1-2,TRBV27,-,TGTGCCAGCAGTCGGCAGGGGCGAAACTATGGCTACACCTTC,CASSRQGRNYGYTF
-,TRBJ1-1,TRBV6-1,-,TGTGCCAGCAGTGACGTGGCAGGGGCGAACACTGAAGCTTTCTTT,CASSDVAGANTEAFF
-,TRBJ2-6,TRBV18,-,TGTGCCAGCGAAGGGAGAGGTGAAGGGGGCAACGTCCTGACTTTC,CASEGRGEGGNVLTF
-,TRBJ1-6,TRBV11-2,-,TGTGCCAGCAGCCTGGACACCCGTTATTCACCCCTCCACTTT,CASSLDTRYSPLHF
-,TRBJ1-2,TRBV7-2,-,TGTGCCAGCGTCAGGGTGAACTATGGCTACACCTTC,CASVRVNYGYTF
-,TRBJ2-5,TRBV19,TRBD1,TGTGCCAGTAGTATAATCCAAGGGACAGGCCAAGAGACCCAGTACTTC,CASSIIQGTGQETQYF
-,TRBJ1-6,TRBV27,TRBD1,TGTGCCAGCAGGGACGGGACAGGGAAACCACCCCTCCACTTT,CASRDGTGKPPLHF
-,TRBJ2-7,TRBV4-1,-,TGCGCCAGCAGCCAAGTCTTTGGTCAGGGCGACGAGCAGTACTTC,CASSQVFGQGDEQYF
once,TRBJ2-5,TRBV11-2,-,TGTGCCAGCAGCTCGATTCGAGGAGAGACCCAGTACTTC,CASSSIRGETQYF
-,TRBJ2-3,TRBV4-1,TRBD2,TGCGCCAGCAGCCAACTAGCGGGGGGCACAGATACGCAGTATTTT,CASSQLAGGTDTQYF
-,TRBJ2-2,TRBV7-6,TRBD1,TGTGCCAGCAGCCGCACCTCCAGGGGGATCGGGGAGCTGTTTTTT,CASSRTSRGIGELFF
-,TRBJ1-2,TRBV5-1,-,TGCGCCAGCAGCTTGGCAGGGAGGGACTATGGCTACACCTTC,CASSLAGRDYGYTF
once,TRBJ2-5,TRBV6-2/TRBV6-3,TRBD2,TGTGCCAGCAGCCCGGGTCTAGCGGGGTTGCCTTACCCCCGAGAGACCCAGTACTTC,CASSPGLAGLPYPRETQYF